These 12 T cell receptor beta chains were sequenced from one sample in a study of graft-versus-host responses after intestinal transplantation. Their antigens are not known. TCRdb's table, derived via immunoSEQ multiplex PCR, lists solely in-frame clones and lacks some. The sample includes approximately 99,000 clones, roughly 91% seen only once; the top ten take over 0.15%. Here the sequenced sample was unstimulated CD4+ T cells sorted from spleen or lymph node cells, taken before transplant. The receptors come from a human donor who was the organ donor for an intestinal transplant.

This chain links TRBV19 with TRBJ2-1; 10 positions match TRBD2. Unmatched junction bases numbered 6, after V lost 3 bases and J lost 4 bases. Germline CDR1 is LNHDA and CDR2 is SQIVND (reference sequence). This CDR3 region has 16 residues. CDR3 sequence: CASSMPVAGGYNEQFF. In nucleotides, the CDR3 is TGTGCCAGTAGTATGCCAGTAGCGGGGGGTTACAATGAGCAGTTCTTC.

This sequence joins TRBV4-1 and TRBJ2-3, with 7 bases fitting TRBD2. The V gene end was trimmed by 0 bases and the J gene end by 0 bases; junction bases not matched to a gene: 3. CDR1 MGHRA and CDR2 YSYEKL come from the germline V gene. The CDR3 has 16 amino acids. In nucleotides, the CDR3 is TGCGCCAGCAGCCAAGAAAGTAGCGGGAGCACAGATACGCAGTATTTT. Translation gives CASSQESSGSTDTQYF.

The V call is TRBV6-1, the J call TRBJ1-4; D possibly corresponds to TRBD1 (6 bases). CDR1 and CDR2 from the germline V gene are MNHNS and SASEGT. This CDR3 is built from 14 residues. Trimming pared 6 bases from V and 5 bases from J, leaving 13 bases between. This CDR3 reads CASRVGQPNEKLFF. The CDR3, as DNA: TGTGCCAGCAGGGTCGGACAGCCCAATGAAAAACTGTTTTTT.

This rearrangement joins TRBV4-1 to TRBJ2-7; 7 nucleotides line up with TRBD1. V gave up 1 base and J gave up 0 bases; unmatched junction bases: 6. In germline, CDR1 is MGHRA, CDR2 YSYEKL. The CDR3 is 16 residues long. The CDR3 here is CASSQGQGLSSYEQYF. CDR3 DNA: TGCGCCAGCAGCCAAGGACAGGGCTTGAGCTCCTACGAGCAGTACTTC.

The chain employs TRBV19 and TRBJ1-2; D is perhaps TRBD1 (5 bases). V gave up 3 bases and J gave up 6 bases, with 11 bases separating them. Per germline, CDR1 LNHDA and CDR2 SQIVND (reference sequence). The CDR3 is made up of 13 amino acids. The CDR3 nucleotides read TGTGCCAGTAGTATCCCGGCGGGACATGGCTACACCTTC. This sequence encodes CASSIPAGHGYTF.

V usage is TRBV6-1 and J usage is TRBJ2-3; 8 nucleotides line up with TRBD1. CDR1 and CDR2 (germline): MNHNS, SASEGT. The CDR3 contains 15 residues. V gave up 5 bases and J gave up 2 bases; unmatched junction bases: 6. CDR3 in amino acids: CASSPSTGDTDTQYF. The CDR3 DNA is TGTGCCAGCAGTCCTTCGACAGGGGACACAGATACGCAGTATTTT.

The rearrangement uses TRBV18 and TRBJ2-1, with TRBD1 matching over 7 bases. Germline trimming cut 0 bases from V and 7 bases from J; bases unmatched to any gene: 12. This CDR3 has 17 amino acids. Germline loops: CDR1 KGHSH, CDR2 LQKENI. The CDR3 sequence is CASSPPRTGPGENEQFF. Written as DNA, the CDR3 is TGTGCCAGCTCACCACCTAGGACAGGACCCGGTGAAAATGAGCAGTTCTTC.

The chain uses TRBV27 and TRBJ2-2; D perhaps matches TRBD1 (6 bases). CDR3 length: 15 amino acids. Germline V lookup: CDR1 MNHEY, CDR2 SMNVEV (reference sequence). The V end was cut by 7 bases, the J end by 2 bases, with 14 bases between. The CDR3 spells CASNPTGYNTGELFF. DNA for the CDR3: TGTGCCAGCAACCCCACAGGGTACAACACCGGGGAGCTGTTTTTT.

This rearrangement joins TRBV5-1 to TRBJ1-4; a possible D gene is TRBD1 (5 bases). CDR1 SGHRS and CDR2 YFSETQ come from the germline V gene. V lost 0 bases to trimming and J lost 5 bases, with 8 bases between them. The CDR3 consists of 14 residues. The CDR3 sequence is CASSLVGQNEKLFF. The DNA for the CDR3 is TGCGCCAGCAGCTTGGTGGGGCAAAATGAAAAACTGTTTTTT.

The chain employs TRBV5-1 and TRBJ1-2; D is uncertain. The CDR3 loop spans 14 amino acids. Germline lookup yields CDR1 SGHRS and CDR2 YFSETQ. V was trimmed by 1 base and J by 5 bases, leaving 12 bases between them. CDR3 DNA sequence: TGCGCCAGCAGCTTGAACAGTGCCCTTTATGGCTACACCTTC. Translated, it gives CASSLNSALYGYTF.

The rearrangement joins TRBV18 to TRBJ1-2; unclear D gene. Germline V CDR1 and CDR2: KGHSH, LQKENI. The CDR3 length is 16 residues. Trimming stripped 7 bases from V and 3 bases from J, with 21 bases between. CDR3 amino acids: CASLALDGLRHYGYTF. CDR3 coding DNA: TGTGCCAGCTTAGCCCTGGACGGACTAAGACACTATGGCTACACCTTC. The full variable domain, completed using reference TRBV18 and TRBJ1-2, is NAGVMQNPRHLVRRRGQEARLRCSPMKGHSHVYWYRQLPEEGLKFMVYLQKENIIDESGMPKERFSAEFPKEGPSILRIQQVVRGDSAAYFCASLALDGLRHYGYTFGSGTRLTVV.

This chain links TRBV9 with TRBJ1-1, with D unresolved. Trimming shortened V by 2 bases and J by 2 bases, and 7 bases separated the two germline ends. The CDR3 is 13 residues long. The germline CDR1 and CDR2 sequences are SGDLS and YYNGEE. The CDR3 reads CASSVAANTEAFF. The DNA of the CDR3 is TGTGCCAGCAGCGTGGCCGCCAACACTGAAGCTTTCTTT.